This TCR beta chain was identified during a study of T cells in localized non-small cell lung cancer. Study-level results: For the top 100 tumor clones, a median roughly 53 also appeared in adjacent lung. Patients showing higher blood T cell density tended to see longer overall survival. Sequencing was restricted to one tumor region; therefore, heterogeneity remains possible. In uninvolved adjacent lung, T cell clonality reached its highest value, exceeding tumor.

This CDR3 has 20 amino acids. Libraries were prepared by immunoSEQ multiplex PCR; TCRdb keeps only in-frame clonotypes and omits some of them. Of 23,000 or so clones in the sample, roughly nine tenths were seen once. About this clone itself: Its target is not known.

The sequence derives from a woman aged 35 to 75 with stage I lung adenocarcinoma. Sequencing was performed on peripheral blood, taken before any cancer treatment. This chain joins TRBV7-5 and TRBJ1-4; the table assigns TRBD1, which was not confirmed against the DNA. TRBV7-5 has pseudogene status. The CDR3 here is CVRSLGKEGQRTTTNEKLFF. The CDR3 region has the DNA TGTGTCAGAAGCTTAGGCAAAGAGGGACAGCGAACCACAACTAATGAAAAACTGTTTTTT.